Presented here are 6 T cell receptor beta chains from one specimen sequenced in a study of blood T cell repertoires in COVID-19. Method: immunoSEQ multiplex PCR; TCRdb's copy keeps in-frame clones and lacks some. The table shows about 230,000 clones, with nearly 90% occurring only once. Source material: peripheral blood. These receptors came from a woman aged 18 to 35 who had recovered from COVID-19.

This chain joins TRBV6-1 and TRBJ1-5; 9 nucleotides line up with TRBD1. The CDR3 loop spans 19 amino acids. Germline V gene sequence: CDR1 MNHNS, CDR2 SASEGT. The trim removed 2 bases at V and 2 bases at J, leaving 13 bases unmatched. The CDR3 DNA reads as TGTGCCAGCAGTGAAAATTCGAACAGGGGGCAAAGAGGCAATCAGCCCCAGCATTTT. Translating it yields CASSENSNRGQRGNQPQHF.

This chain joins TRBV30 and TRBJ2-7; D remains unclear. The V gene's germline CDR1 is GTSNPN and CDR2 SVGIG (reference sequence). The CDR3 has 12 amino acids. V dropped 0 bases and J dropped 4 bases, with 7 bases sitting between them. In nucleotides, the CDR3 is TGTGCCTGGAGTGTACGTCTATACGAGCAGTACTTC. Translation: CAWSVRLYEQYF.

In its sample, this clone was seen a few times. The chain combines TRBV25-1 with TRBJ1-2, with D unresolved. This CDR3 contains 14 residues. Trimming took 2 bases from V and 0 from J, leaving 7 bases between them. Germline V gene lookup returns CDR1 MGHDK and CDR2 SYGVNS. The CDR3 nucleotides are TGTGCCAGCAGTGAAAAGTTAGCTAACTATGGCTACACCTTC. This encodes CASSEKLANYGYTF.

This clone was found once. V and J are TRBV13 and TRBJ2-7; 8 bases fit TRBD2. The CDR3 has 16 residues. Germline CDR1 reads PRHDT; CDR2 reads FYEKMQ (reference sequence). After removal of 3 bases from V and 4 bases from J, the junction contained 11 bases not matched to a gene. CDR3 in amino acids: CASSFGSGSGAYEQYF. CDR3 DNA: TGTGCCAGCAGCTTCGGGAGCGGGAGTGGGGCTTACGAGCAGTACTTC.

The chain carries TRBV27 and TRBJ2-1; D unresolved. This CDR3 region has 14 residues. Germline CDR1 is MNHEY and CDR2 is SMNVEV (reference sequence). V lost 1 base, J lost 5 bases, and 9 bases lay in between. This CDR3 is CASSLWQANNEQFF. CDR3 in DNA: TGTGCCAGCAGTTTATGGCAGGCAAACAATGAGCAGTTCTTC.

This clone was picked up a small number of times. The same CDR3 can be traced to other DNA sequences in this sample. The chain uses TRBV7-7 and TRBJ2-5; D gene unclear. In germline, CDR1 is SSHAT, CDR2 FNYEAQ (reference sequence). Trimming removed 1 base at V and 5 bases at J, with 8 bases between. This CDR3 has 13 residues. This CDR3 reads CASSLGGGETQYF. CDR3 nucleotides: TGTGCCAGCAGCTTAGGCGGTGGGGAGACCCAGTACTTC.